Here is one T cell receptor (beta chain) with its context. Its specificity is unknown. This sample was taken from a study of T-cell memory formation after mild COVID-19. General study points: There was no confirmation that second-wave clones peaking on day 37 were SARS-CoV-2 specific. A balance of CD4 and CD8 characterized clones contracting day 15 to 85, whereas later expanders leaned CD4+. Among contracting clones, CD4+ were mainly CM/EM and CD8+ enriched in EMRA.

CDR1 and CDR2 (germline): SGHRS, YFSETQ. The CDR3 sequence is 15 residues long. Trimming cost V 8 bases and J 0 bases, with 15 bases left between them. TCRdb passed the 5' RACE reads through MiXCR, listing each CDR3 protein once. The data show approximately 500,000 distinct CDR3 sequences, about 23% seen once. The rearrangement links TRBV5-1 to TRBJ1-5, with D uncertain. Sample: PBMCs or a T cell subset sorted from them (not recorded which). This sequence was found in an adult woman who had mild COVID-19 (a few samples of this study predate the infection). Cell type and time point are not known. The CDR3 DNA is TGCGCCAGTAACGGGCCGGACGTTAGCAATCAGCCCCAGCATTTT. It specifies CASNGPDVSNQPQHF. Full variable domain (rest looked up from reference TRBV5-1 and TRBJ1-5): KAGVTQTPRYLIKTRGQQVTLSCSPISGHRSVSWYQQTPGQGLQFLFEYFSETQRNKGNFPGRFSGRQFSNSRSEMNVSTLELGDSALYLCASNGPDVSNQPQHFGDGTRLSIL.